The entry below gives a single T cell receptor (beta chain) sequence along with its context. Its specificity is unknown. This CDR3 is 17 amino acids long. CDR1 and CDR2 (germline): SGHVS, FQNEAQ. Unmatched junction bases numbered 4, after V lost 4 bases and J lost 3 bases. Use of 60 Vbeta and 13 Jbeta primers characterized the PCR. Some clones are missing from TCRdb's copy, which holds only in-frame ones; the method was immunoSEQ multiplex PCR. The sample has around 170,000 clones; roughly 80% are singletons. The data were taken from a study of cytomegalovirus exposure and HLA in healthy donors. The study, taken as a whole, reports: Previous analysis showed most TCR beta V segments were productive about 87% or about 30% of the time. Sequencing likely caused a cluster of highly shared sequence variants. TCR beta sequences reportedly predicted most subjects' HLA-A and HLA-B alleles accurately.

The TCR comes from a man in his forties in good health and CMV-seropositive. Sequenced: PBMCs. The V and J genes are TRBV7-8 and TRBJ2-1; 15 positions agree with TRBD2. Here the CDR3 reads CASSSGLAGGRYNEQFF. CDR3 bases: TGTGCCAGCAGCTCGGGACTAGCGGGGGGCCGCTACAATGAGCAGTTCTTC.